Listed below are T cell receptor beta chains from one sample, sequenced in a study of blood T cell repertoires in COVID-19. Measured with immunoSEQ multiplex PCR; TCRdb has only the in-frame clones, and not every one. The sample consists of hundreds of thousands of clones, around 88% of them appearing once. Input material: PBMCs or T cells enriched from blood (not recorded which). Receptors were obtained from a woman aged 45-60 years with acute COVID-19. Each CDR3 is given with its conserved first and last residue. D genes are given only for firm matches. Size tells how often a clone was seen (once, few, many) or the class of an expanded clone, and some rows leave it out.

TRBJ1-1 | TRBV19 | . | TRBD1 | TGTGCCAGTACCTTGGGGGACAGATACACTGAAGCTTTCTTT | CASTLGDRYTEAFF
TRBJ2-7 | TRBV5-4 | . | . | TGTGCCAGCAGCAACGGGGCGGGGTCCTACGAGCAGTACTTC | CASSNGAGSYEQYF
TRBJ2-7 | TRBV28 | . | TRBD1 | TGTGCCAGCAGTGCGCCGGGACAGCCCTACGAGCAGTACTTC | CASSAPGQPYEQYF
TRBJ2-6 | TRBV19 | . | . | TGTGCCAGTAGTATAGGCGAGTACTCTGGGGCCAACGTCCTGACTTTC | CASSIGEYSGANVLTF
TRBJ1-1 | TRBV7-5 | . | . | TGTGTCAGAAGTCCGAGGGAGCTGAACACTGAAGCTTTCTTT | CVRSPRELNTEAFF
TRBJ1-4 | TRBV27 | . | TRBD1 | TGTGCCAGCACCGGGACAGCCATGGAAAAACTGTTTTTT | CASTGTAMEKLFF
TRBJ2-1 | TRBV20-1 | . | . | TGCAGTGCTAGTTTACTTGGTCACTCCTACAATGAGCAGTTCTTC | CSASLLGHSYNEQFF
TRBJ2-2 | TRBV5-1 | many | TRBD2 | TGCGCCAGCAGCGCACTAGCGGGAGTCACCGGGGAGCTGTTTTTT | CASSALAGVTGELFF
TRBJ1-2 | TRBV28 | once | TRBD1 | TGTGCCAGCAGTTTAAGCCTCCGGGACAGGGGGCCTAGTGACTATGGCTACACCTTC | CASSLSLRDRGPSDYGYTF
TRBJ2-1 | TRBV5-1 | . | TRBD2 | TGCGCCAGCAGCTTGGTGGTAGCGGGAGTAAATGAGCAGTTCTTC | CASSLVVAGVNEQFF
TRBJ1-1 | TRBV12-3/TRBV12-4 | . | TRBD1 | TGTGCCAGCAGTTTCTTAGGGGGCGAAGCTTTCTTT | CASSFLGGEAFF
TRBJ2-7 | TRBV28 | . | TRBD1 | TGTGCCACCTACAGGGGATCCATCTACGAGCAGTACTTC | CATYRGSIYEQYF
TRBJ2-3 | TRBV6-5 | . | . | TGTGCCAGCAAGAGGGTTAGTAGCACAGATACGCAGTATTTT | CASKRVSSTDTQYF
TRBJ1-2 | TRBV2 | . | TRBD1 | TGTGCCAGCAGTGAAGGAACAGGGGGCGTCTGGTATGGCTACACCTTC | CASSEGTGGVWYGYTF
TRBJ1-5 | TRBV5-8 | . | TRBD1 | TGTGCCAGCAGCTTGGGTAGGGACCCCGCAGGGGGCGCGGAGCCCCAGCATTTT | CASSLGRDPAGGAEPQHF
TRBJ1-2 | TRBV28 | . | . | TGTGCCAGCAGCCAGTCAGGGCTTGGCTACACCTTC | CASSQSGLGYTF
TRBJ2-7 | TRBV28 | . | TRBD1 | TGTGCCAGCAGGGGTACCGGGACAGGGGTCTACGAGCAGTACTTC | CASRGTGTGVYEQYF
TRBJ2-3 | TRBV11-1 | . | TRBD2 | TGTGCCAGCAGCTTAGGTCTTAGCGGGAGGGGTGATACGCAGTATTTT | CASSLGLSGRGDTQYF
TRBJ1-2 | TRBV30 | once | TRBD1 | TGTGCCTGGAGTGCCCCGGACAGGGGGAACTATGGCTACACCTTC | CAWSAPDRGNYGYTF
TRBJ1-2 | TRBV6-5 | . | . | TGTGCCAGCACTAAAGAGGTTCATGGCTACACCTTC | CASTKEVHGYTF
TRBJ1-5 | TRBV15 | . | TRBD1 | TGTGCCACCAGTACCGGGACAGCCTATCAGCCCCAGCATTTT | CATSTGTAYQPQHF
TRBJ1-6 | TRBV9 | . | TRBD1 | TGTGCCAGCAGCCCCCGCGGACAGGGACAATCACCCCTCCACTTT | CASSPRGQGQSPLHF
TRBJ2-1 | TRBV28 | few | . | TGTGCCAGCACCGCCCACCAGGGGCGGGCCTACAATGAGCAGTTCTTC | CASTAHQGRAYNEQFF
TRBJ1-1 | TRBV7-2 | . | TRBD1 | TGTGCCAGCAGCTTGCAGGGGGCTGTCACTGAAGCTTTCTTT | CASSLQGAVTEAFF
TRBJ1-2 | TRBV6-1 | . | TRBD1 | TGTGCCAGCAGTGATTCTGGGACAGCTAATGGCTACACCTTC | CASSDSGTANGYTF
TRBJ2-1 | TRBV6-5 | . | TRBD2 | TGTGCCAGCAGTTTAGGACTAGCAGGGGATGAGCAGTTCTTC | CASSLGLAGDEQFF